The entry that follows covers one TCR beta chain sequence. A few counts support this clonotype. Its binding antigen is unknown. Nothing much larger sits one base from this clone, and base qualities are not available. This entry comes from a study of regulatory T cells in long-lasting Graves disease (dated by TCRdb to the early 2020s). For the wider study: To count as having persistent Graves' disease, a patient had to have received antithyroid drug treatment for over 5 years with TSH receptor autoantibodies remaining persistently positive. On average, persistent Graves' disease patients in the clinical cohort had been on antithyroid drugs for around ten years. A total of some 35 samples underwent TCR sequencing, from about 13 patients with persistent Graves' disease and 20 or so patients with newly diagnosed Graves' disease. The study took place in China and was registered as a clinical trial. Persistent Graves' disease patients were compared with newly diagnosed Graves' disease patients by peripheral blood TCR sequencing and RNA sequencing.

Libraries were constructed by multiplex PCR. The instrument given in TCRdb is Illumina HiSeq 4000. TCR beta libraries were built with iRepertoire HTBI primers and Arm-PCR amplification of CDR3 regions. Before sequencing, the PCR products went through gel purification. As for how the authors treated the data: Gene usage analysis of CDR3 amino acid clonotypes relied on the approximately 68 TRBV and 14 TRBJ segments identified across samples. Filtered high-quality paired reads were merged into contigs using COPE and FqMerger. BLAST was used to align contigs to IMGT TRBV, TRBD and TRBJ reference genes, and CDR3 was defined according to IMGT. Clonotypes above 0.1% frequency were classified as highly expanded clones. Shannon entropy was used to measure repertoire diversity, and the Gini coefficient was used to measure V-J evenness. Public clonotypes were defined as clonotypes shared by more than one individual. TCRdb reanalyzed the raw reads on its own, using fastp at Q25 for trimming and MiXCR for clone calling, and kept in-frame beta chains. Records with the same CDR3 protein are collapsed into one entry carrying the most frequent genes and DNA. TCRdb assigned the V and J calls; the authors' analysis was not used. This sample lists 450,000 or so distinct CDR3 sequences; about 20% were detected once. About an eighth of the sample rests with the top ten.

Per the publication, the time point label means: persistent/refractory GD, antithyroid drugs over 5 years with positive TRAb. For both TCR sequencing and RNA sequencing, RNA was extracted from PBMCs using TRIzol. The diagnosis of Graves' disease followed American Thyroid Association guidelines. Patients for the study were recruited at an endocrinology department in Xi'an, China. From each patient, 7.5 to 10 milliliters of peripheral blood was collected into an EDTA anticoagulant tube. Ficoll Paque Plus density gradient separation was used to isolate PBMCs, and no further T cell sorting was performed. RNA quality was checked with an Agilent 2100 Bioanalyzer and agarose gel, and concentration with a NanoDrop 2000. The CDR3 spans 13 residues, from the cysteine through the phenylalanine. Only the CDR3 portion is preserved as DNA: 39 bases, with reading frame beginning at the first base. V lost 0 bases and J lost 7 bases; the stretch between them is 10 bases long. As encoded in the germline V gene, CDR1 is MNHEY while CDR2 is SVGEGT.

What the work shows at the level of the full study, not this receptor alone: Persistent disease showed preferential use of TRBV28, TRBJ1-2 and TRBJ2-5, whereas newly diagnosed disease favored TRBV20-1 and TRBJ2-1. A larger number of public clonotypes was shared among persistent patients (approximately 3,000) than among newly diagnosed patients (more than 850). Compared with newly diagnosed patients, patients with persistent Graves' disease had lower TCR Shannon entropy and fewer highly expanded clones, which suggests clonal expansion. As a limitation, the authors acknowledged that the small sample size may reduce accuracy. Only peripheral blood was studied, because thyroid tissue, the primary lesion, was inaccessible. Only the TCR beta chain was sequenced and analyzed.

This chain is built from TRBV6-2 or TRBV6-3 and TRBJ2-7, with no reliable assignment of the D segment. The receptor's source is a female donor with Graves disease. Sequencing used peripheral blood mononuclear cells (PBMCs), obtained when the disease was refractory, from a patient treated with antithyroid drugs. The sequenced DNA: TGTGCCAGCAGTTACTCGAAAGGGATTGAGCAGTACTTC. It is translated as CASSYSKGIEQYF.